This T cell receptor beta chain was identified in a study of long-term antiretroviral therapy in people with HIV (dated 2022 in TCRdb). With respect to the entire study: Collection of the earliest samples took place about a decade ahead of the 2015 WHO recommendation for immediate ART, at a time when ART was typically delayed until CD4 counts fell. Among the 30 or so participants with HIV, eleven to twelve were female. This retrospective serial study examined whether starting ART and sustained HIV suppression were associated with changes in the composition and diversity of the TRB repertoire in peripheral blood. Test extractions of a monoclonal T-cell line alongside 30 or so polyclonal samples showed no cross-contamination during QIAcube processing. A total of around 190 cryopreserved PBMC samples came from 25 to 35 adults with confirmed HIV infection and were collected serially over a mean of about six years (range 1-12).

This clone was counted a few times. It lacks a known antigen. It has no much larger one-base neighbor in the sample; base qualities were not kept. On the study overall, not on this receptor specifically: Expanded TRB clones identified before ART initiation dominated the repertoire at all time points, although this dominance fluctuated and declined in many PLHIV after ART. Inferences about post-ART repertoire changes were limited because no data were available on ART adherence, viral resistance or therapy changes. Limited PBMC availability meant only the TCR beta chain was sequenced, without alpha chain pairing. The samples span the years 2004 to 2017, and the ART regimens used at that time may not be as effective as current regimens. Unsorted PBMC were profiled instead of sorted CD4+ and CD8+ T cells because pre-ART samples had limited cell numbers. CDR3 length ranges in HIV repertoires were narrower than in controls, and network structure suggested an antigen-experienced repertoire with only a slight naive shift after ART. ART initiation was associated with a significant increase in TRB diversity, but diversity stayed significantly below transplant donor controls even after long-term ART.

Inclusive of the bounding cysteine and phenylalanine, the CDR3 is 16 residues long. Solely the CDR3 DNA is kept, with 48 bases framed from the first base. Looking up the germline V gene yields CDR1 MNHEY and CDR2 SVGAGI. The junction shows trimming of 4 bases on V and 6 bases on J, and the gene matches do not reach 8 bases of it. Inclusion was restricted to participants for whom at least one PBMC sample before ART initiation and at least two post-ART samples were available. All participants with HIV were treated in the United States of America. Before DNA extraction, cryopreserved samples containing 1-10 million PBMC were thawed and washed. At the time of the earliest PBMC sample for each participant with HIV, ages ranged from roughly 23 to 60 years. PBMC samples from each participant spanned 1-4 timepoints before ART initiation and 2-8 timepoints after ART initiation, with a median of 7 samples. Serial HIV viral load, CD4+ T-cell count, ART history and demographic data were obtained for every participant. Using a Qiagen kit on a QIAcube, genomic DNA was extracted from unsorted PBMC, with samples processed in batches of 12.

The immunoSEQ hsTCRB v3.0 assay was used at survey level resolution to sequence the TRB variable region. A depth of roughly 40,000-50,000 T-cell genomes per sample was targeted for TRB sequencing. An Illumina MiSeq with a v3 150-cycle kit was used to sequence the pooled TRB libraries. On the authors' methods: Repertoire analysis ran in R within a reproducible Nextflow workflow covering QC, data transformation and analysis. LymphoSeq2, an R package for AIRR-Seq data exploration, was used to implement custom analyses. A few samples that yielded fewer than 5000 total TRB sequences were excluded, so that approximately 200 HIV repertoires were analyzed. Of the 180 to 200 retained HIV repertoires, approximately 57 were collected before and roughly 130 after ART initiation. Each repertoire was downsampled to 5000 TRB nucleotide sequences, and summary statistics were averaged across 100 downsampling iterations. Only TRB sequences with CDR3 regions of at least seven amino acids were retained for analysis. A Shannon entropy-derived clonality score and the Gini coefficient were used to measure diversity. In the repertoire networks, any two of the top 5000 CDR3 amino acid sequences were linked whenever the two sequences differed by an edit distance of one. GLIPH2 predicted antigen specificity groups and MHC restriction for TRB CDR3 amino acid sequences. Known CMV, EBV, HIV or tissue antigen associations were flagged by matching CDR3 amino acid sequences against VDJdb and McPAS-TCR. Pre-ART, post-ART and control groups were compared with Wilcoxon signed-rank tests and Holm-Bonferroni correction. Imported from immuneACCESS, the table was reduced by TCRdb to in-frame sequences with V and J called. These copies leave out some clones; in studies compared against another copy, an unresolved V gene accounts for under half, and the cause of the remainder is not known. Clonal size and the V and J genes are those of that table, whereas D and trimming came from the DNA. Across this sample there are fewer than 40,000 clones, with 78% seen only once. The ten largest clonotypes hold around 8% of the sample.

The chain was built from TRBV6-5 and TRBJ1-5, with 11 junctional bases fitting TRBD1. The receptor's source is a woman between 50 and 59 years old with HIV. The source was unsorted PBMCs, collected 3.1 years after starting antiretroviral therapy. The nucleotide sequence is given as TGTGCCAGCAGTTCGCGGACAGGGGGCATAGTTCAGCCCCAGCATTTT. Translated, it reads CASSSRTGGIVQPQHF.